Given below is one TCR beta chain in context. Antigen: not known. TCRdb used MiXCR to reprocess the RT-PCR reads, holding one entry per CDR3 protein. This table has 750,000 to 850,000 distinct CDR3 sequences, about a fifth appearing once. CDR1 is SQVTM, CDR2 ANQGSEA, per germline. This CDR3 contains 18 residues. V gave up 1 base and J gave up 0 bases; unmatched junction bases: 8. This sample stems from a study of response to subunit inactivated influenza vaccine. Overall study results and limits: With each seasonal influenza vaccination, the authors suggested, few new T cells are recruited.

Material: PBMCs from blood, obtained about 5 days after vaccination. The V gene is TRBV29-1, the J gene TRBJ2-3, with 12 bases aligning to TRBD2. This TCR was recovered from a man aged 50 to 60 who received an inactivated influenza vaccine. In DNA form, the CDR3 reads TGCAGCGTTGAAGGCCTGACTAGCGGGAGTCGAAGCACAGATACGCAGTATTTT. It specifies CSVEGLTSGSRSTDTQYF.